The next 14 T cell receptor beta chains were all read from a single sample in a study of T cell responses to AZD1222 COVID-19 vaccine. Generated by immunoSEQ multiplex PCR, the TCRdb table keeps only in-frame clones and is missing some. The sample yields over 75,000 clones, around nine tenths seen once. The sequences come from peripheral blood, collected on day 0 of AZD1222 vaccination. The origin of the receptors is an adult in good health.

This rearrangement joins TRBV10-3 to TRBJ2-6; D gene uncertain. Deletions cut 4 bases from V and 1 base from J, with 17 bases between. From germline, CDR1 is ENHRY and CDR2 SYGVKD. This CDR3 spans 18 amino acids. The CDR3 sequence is CAISGSADPKSGANVLTF. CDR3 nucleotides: TGTGCCATCAGTGGTTCGGCAGATCCTAAATCTGGGGCCAACGTCCTGACTTTC.

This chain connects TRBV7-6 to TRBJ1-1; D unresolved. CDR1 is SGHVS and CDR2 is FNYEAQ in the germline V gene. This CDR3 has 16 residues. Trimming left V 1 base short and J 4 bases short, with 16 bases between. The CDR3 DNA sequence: TGTGCCAGCAGCTTAGTCGCTAGGGTAGAAAGCACTGAAGCTTTCTTT. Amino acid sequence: CASSLVARVESTEAFF.

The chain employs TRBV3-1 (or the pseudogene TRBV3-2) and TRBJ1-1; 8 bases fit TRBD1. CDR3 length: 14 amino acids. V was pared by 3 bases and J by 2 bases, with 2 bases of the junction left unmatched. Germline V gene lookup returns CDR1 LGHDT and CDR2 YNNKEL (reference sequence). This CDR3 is CASSQGQVNTEAFF. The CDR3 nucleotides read TGTGCCAGCAGCCAGGGACAGGTCAACACTGAAGCTTTCTTT.

CDR3 region: CSVGDHQPQHF. Written as DNA, the CDR3 is TGCAGCGTTGGGGACCATCAGCCCCAGCATTTT. The chain carries TRBV29-1 and TRBJ1-5; D is possibly TRBD1 (5 bases). The CDR3 sequence is 11 residues long. The germline CDR1 and CDR2 sequences are SQVTM and ANQGSEA. V gave up 4 bases and J gave up 5 bases, with 6 bases separating them. Filled out from reference TRBV29-1 and TRBJ1-5, the complete variable domain reads SAVISQKPSRDICQRGTSLTIQCQVDSQVTMMFWYRQQPGQSLTLIATANQGSEATYESGFVIDKFPISRPNLTFSTLTVSNMSPEDSSIYLCSVGDHQPQHFGDGTRLSIL.

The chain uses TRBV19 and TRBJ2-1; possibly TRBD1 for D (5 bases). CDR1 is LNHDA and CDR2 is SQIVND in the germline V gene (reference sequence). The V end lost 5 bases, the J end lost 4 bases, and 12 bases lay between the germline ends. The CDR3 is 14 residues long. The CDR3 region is CASSGAMRYNEQFF. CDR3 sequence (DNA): TGTGCCAGTAGTGGGGCTATGAGGTACAATGAGCAGTTCTTC. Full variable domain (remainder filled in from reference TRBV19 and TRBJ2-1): DGGITQSPKYLFRKEGQNVTLSCEQNLNHDAMYWYRQDPGQGLRLIYYSQIVNDFQKGDIAEGYSVSREKKESFPLTVTSAQKNPTAFYLCASSGAMRYNEQFFGPGTRLTVL.

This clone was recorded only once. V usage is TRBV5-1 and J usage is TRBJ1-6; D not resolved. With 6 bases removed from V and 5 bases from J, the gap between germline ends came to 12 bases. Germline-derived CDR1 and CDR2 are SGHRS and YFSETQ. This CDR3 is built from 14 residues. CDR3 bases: TGCGCCAGCACCAGGTCGACGGATAATTCACCCCTCCACTTT. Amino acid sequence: CASTRSTDNSPLHF.

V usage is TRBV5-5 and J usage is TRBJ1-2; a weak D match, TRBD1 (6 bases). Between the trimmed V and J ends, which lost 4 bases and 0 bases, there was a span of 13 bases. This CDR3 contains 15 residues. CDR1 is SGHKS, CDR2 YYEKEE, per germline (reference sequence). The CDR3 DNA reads TGTGCCAGCAGCCTCAACAGGGCCCCTAACTATGGCTACACCTTC. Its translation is CASSLNRAPNYGYTF.

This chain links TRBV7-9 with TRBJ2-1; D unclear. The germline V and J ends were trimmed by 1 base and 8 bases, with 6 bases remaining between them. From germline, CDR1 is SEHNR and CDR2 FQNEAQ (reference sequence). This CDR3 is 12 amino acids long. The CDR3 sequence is CASSLVSHEQFF. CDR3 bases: TGTGCCAGCAGCTTAGTGAGTCATGAGCAGTTCTTC.

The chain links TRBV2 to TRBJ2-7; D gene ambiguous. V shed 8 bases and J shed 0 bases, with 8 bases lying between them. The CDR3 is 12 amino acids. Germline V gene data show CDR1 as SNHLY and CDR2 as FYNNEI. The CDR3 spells CASSASSYEQYF. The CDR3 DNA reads TGTGCCAGCTCTGCCTCCTCCTACGAGCAGTACTTC.

The CDR3 protein is CASSLDGSGVNTEAFF. In DNA, the CDR3 is TGTGCCAGCAGCTTGGACGGTTCAGGGGTGAACACTGAAGCTTTCTTT. V usage is TRBV5-5 and J usage is TRBJ1-1, with D possibly being TRBD1 (6 bases). The germline V gene has CDR1 SGHKS and CDR2 YYEKEE (reference sequence). V dropped 0 bases and J dropped 0 bases, with 12 bases sitting between them. This CDR3 comprises 16 residues.

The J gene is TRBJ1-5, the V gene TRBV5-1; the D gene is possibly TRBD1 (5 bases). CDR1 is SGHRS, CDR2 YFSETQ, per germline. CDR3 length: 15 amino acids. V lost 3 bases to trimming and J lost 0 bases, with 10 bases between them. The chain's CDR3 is CASSSRDGSNQPQHF. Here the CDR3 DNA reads TGCGCCAGCAGCTCCCGGGACGGTAGCAATCAGCCCCAGCATTTT.

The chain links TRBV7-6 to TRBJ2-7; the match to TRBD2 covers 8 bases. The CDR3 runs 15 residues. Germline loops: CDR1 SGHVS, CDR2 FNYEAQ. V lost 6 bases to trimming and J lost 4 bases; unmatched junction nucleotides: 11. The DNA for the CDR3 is TGTGCCAGCAGTTCCCTCGACGGCGGGGGGTACGAGCAGTACTTC. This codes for CASSSLDGGGYEQYF.

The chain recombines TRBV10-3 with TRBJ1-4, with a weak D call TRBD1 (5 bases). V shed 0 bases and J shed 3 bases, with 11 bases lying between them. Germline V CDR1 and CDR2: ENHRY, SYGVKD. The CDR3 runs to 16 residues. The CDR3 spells CAISESGAAPNEKLFF. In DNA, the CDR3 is TGTGCCATCAGTGAGTCCGGGGCAGCTCCTAATGAAAAACTGTTTTTT.

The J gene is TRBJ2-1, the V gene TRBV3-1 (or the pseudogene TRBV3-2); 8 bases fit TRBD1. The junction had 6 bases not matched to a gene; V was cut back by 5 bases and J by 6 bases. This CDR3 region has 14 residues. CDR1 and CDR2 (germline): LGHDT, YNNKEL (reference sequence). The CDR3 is CASSSTGASNEQFF. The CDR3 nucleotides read TGTGCCAGCAGCTCGACAGGGGCGAGCAATGAGCAGTTCTTC.